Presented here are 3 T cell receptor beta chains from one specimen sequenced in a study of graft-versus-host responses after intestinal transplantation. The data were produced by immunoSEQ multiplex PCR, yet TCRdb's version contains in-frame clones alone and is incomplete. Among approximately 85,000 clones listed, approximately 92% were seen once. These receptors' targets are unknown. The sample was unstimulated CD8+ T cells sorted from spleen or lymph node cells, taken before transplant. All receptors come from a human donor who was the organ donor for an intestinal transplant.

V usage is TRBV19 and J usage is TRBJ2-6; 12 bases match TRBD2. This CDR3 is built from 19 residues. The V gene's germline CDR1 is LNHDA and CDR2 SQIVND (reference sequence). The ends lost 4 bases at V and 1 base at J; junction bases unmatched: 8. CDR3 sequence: CASSTWTSGIVSGANVLTF. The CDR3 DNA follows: TGTGCCAGTAGTACCTGGACTAGCGGGATCGTTTCTGGGGCCAACGTCCTGACTTTC.

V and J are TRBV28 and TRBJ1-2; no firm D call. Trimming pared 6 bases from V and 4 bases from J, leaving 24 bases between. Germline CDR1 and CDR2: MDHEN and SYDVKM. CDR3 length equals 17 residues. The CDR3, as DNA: TGTGCCAGCAGCCCTCTCCCAGGATCCTCGTTGTTCTATGGCTACACCTTC. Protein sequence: CASSPLPGSSLFYGYTF.

The DNA for the CDR3 is TGTGCCAGCAGCCGACTTGGTGTCGATACGCAGTATTTT. This sequence encodes CASSRLGVDTQYF. The chain carries TRBV27 and TRBJ2-3; D gene ambiguous. Trimming cost V 6 bases and J 6 bases, with 13 bases left between them. Germline CDR1 and CDR2: MNHEY and SMNVEV (reference sequence). The CDR3 is made up of 13 amino acids.